This passage covers 32 T cell receptor beta chains from one sample sequenced in a study of T cells in Graves' hyperthyroidism and ophthalmopathy. TCR beta CDR3 region amplification was performed from RNA transcripts. The study used the HTBI primer set for a first-round RT-PCR of the TCR CDR3. A single record per CDR3 protein comes from TCRdb applying MiXCR to the multiplex PCR reads. This table has 540,000 or so distinct CDR3 sequences, 46% appearing once. Input material: peripheral blood or thyroid tissue (not recorded which). The receptors derive from an adult woman with Graves' disease, either hyperthyroidism or ophthalmopathy (not recorded which).

This clonotype was recorded a few times. V is TRBV29-1 and J is TRBJ1-5, with D unresolved. This CDR3 has 12 residues. Trimming stripped 4 bases from V and 2 bases from J, with 6 bases between. From germline, CDR1 is SQVTM and CDR2 ANQGSEA. CDR3 loop: CSVVIGNQPQHF. The CDR3 DNA reads TGCAGCGTTGTAATAGGCAATCAGCCCCAGCATTTT.

This clonotype was recorded at least ten times. The junction shows a germline mismatch at one end, possibly a read error. The J gene is TRBJ2-5, the V gene TRBV20-1, with D tentatively TRBD2 (5 bases). CDR1 DFQATT and CDR2 SNEGSKA come from the germline V gene (reference sequence). The CDR3 sequence is 14 residues long. CDR3: CSAMARQRWERRDF. The DNA for the CDR3 is TGCAGTGCTATGGCTCGCCAGAGATGGGAGAGGAGAGACTTC.

This rearrangement joins TRBV4-1 to TRBJ2-7; TRBD1 aligns across 8 bases. The CDR3 extends over 15 amino acids. Germline trimming cut 0 bases from V and 6 bases from J; bases unmatched to any gene: 7. Germline CDR1 MGHRA, CDR2 YSYEKL. The CDR3 sequence is CASSQEQTGVREQYF. DNA of the CDR3: TGCGCCAGCAGCCAAGAGCAGACAGGGGTACGCGAGCAGTACTTC.

This clonotype was recorded many times. This sequence joins TRBV4-1 and TRBJ1-1; D is unclear. CDR3 length: 16 amino acids. Trimming took 2 bases from V and 1 from J, leaving 14 bases between them. Germline CDR1 is MGHRA and CDR2 is YSYEKL. In DNA form, the CDR3 reads TGCGCCAGCAGCCAAACACCCCCGGGAAGGAACACTGAAGCTTTCTTT. This translates into CASSQTPPGRNTEAFF.

This clonotype occurred many times. The chain joins TRBV7-9 to TRBJ2-1, with TRBD2 identical over 11 bases. The CDR3 loop spans 16 amino acids. Germline V gene lookup returns CDR1 SEHNR and CDR2 FQNEAQ (reference sequence). V dropped 1 base and J dropped 7; count of bases not matched to a gene: 6. The CDR3, as DNA: TGTGCCAGCAGCTTAGTCCGACTAGCGGGATCTAATGAGCAGTTCTTC. The encoded protein is CASSLVRLAGSNEQFF.

V and J are TRBV10-3 and TRBJ1-3; 8 positions agree with TRBD1. Germline values: CDR1 ENHRY, CDR2 SYGVKD. V lost 4 bases and J lost 2; bases outside the gene matches: 19. This CDR3 spans 20 amino acids. The CDR3 nucleotides read TGTGCCATCAGTGTTCAAGGACAGGGAGATAAAGGAGGTCCTGGAAACACCATATATTTT. Translating gives CAISVQGQGDKGGPGNTIYF.

This clonotype has ten or more counts. The chain links TRBV6-6 to TRBJ2-7; 14 bases agree with TRBD2. V dropped 2 bases and J dropped 5; count of bases not matched to a gene: 11. The length of the CDR3 is 18 residues. CDR1 is MNHNY, CDR2 SVGAGI, per germline (reference sequence). The CDR3 protein is CASSYTTTEGLAGDEQYF. DNA for the CDR3: TGTGCCAGCAGTTACACAACAACGGAGGGACTAGCGGGAGACGAGCAGTACTTC.

This clonotype was picked up many times. The chain carries TRBV11-2 and TRBJ2-5; D is perhaps TRBD2 (6 bases). Trimming took 5 bases from V and 5 from J, leaving 15 bases between them. Germline V gives CDR1 SGHAT, CDR2 FQNNGV. This CDR3 has 14 residues. This CDR3 reads CASSLGGVGETQYF. CDR3 DNA sequence: TGTGCCAGCAGCCTCGGAGGGGTGGGGGAGACCCAGTACTTC.

The table lists this clonotype with many counts. This chain joins TRBV5-1 and TRBJ2-2, with 10 bases identical to TRBD1. Trimming cost V 6 bases and J 7 bases; bases outside gene matches: 9. This CDR3 is 15 amino acids long. CDR1 and CDR2 from the germline V gene are SGHRS and YFSETQ. CDR3 sequence reads: CASTPRQGANGELFF. The CDR3 DNA follows: TGCGCCAGCACCCCACGACAGGGGGCTAACGGGGAGCTGTTTTTT.

The chain combines TRBV10-2 with TRBJ1-5; the D is unclear. The CDR3 is 14 residues long. The germline gives CDR1 WSHSY, CDR2 SAAADI. The V gene lost 4 bases and the J gene lost 14 bases, with 21 bases spanning the gap. The CDR3 protein is CASSAGLAGAYEHF. In DNA form, the CDR3 reads TGCGCCAGCAGTGCCGGACTAGCGGGAGCCTACGAGCATTTT.

This clonotype was counted only a few times. A single base separates this from a much larger clone, so it may be a read error. The chain combines TRBV7-8 with TRBJ1-6, with no clear D. Germline lookup yields CDR1 SGHVS and CDR2 FQNEAQ. There are 11 residues in the CDR3. V was clipped by 5 bases and J by 7 bases, with 3 bases between them. CDR3 in DNA: TGTGCCAGCAGCACGAATTCACCCCTCCACTTT. Translating it yields CASSTNSPLHF.

This clonotype occurred many times. The V call is TRBV6-5, the J call TRBJ1-6; the D is unclear. V dropped 3 bases and J dropped 2 bases, with 14 bases sitting between them. This CDR3 comprises 17 residues. Germline-derived CDR1 and CDR2 are MNHEY and SVGAGI. The CDR3 coding sequence is TGTGCCAGCAGTTATTCGGATGTATTAACCTATAATTCACCCCTCCACTTT. Residues: CASSYSDVLTYNSPLHF.

The rearrangement links TRBV20-1 to TRBJ1-6; 7 bases agree with TRBD1. After removal of 6 bases from V and 14 bases from J, the junction contained 7 bases not matched to a gene. Germline CDR1 and CDR2: DFQATT and SNEGSKA (reference sequence). This CDR3 comprises 11 residues. Here the CDR3 DNA reads TGCAGTGCCAAGACAGGGTGGACCCTCCACTTT. Residues: CSAKTGWTLHF.

The genes are TRBV20-1 and TRBJ2-5, with 7 bases that match TRBD2. Germline CDR1 DFQATT, CDR2 SNEGSKA (reference sequence). This CDR3 is 19 amino acids long. Losses at the gene ends were 1 base for V and 4 bases for J; bases not matched to a gene: 21. DNA for the CDR3: TGCAGTGCTAGAGCGGGGCGGGGCCGATACACCGGGGGGATAGAGACCCAGTACTTC. Protein sequence: CSARAGRGRYTGGIETQYF.

The chain links TRBV19 to TRBJ1-6, with 9 bases identical to TRBD1. Germline assignment: CDR1 LNHDA and CDR2 SQIVND (reference sequence). Trimming took 6 bases from V and 9 from J; bases not matched to a gene: 6. This CDR3 has 14 amino acids. The CDR3 is CASRGQGYSSPLHF. In DNA, the CDR3 is TGTGCCAGTAGGGGACAGGGTTATTCTTCACCCCTCCACTTT.

This clonotype occurred a few times. The chain links TRBV29-1 to TRBJ1-2; 7 positions match TRBD1. The germline gives CDR1 SQVTM, CDR2 ANQGSEA. The CDR3 spans 12 residues. J was trimmed by 7 bases and V by 7 bases; bases with no gene match: 9. The CDR3 DNA reads as TGCAGCGGACTACAGGGGTCTGGTGGCTACACCTTC. Translation gives CSGLQGSGGYTF.

This clonotype was recorded at least ten times. V usage is TRBV28 and J usage is TRBJ1-4, with D possibly matching TRBD1 (5 bases). CDR1 and CDR2 (germline): MDHEN, SYDVKM. This CDR3 is built from 11 residues. Trimming shortened V by 6 bases and J by 14 bases, and 13 bases separated the two germline ends. Here the CDR3 DNA reads TGTGCCAGCAGCCAGAGAGGGGCCCTGTTTTTT. Translation: CASSQRGALFF. Together with reference TRBV28 and TRBJ1-4, the CDR3 gives the full variable domain: DVKVTQSSRYLVKRTGEKVFLECVQDMDHENMFWYRQDPGLGLRLIYFSYDVKMKEKGDIPEGYSVSREKKERFSLILESASTNQTSMYLCASSQRGALFFGSGTQLSVL.

This clonotype is a singleton in its sample. V and J are TRBV10-2 and TRBJ2-1, with TRBD2 identical over 8 bases. V was clipped by 7 bases and J by 8 bases; unmatched bases: 7. The length of the CDR3 is 13 residues. Germline V CDR1 and CDR2: WSHSY, SAAADI. The CDR3 sequence: CASTPAGADEQFF. The CDR3 coding sequence is TGCGCCAGCACTCCAGCGGGAGCAGATGAGCAGTTCTTC.

Concerning this clonotype: This could be a read error, since a much larger clone is one nucleotide away. The chain carries TRBV5-1 and TRBJ2-7; 12 positions agree with TRBD2. This CDR3 is built from 18 residues. Germline lookup yields CDR1 SGHRS and CDR2 YFSETQ. V shed 4 bases, J shed 6 bases, and the junction held 17 bases outside the gene matches. CDR3 sequence (DNA): TGCGCCAGCAGCCGACTAGCGGGAGTACCCTTATTTACCTGCGAGCAGTACTTC. Amino acids: CASSRLAGVPLFTCEQYF.

The V call is TRBV30, the J call TRBJ1-5; 8 bases line up with TRBD1. This CDR3 region has 12 residues. After removal of 5 bases from V and 4 bases from J, the junction contained 1 base not matched to a gene. Germline values: CDR1 GTSNPN, CDR2 SVGIG (reference sequence). The CDR3 DNA is TGTGCCTGGGACAGGGGTAATCAGCCCCAGCATTTT. This codes for CAWDRGNQPQHF.

This clonotype was counted ten times or more. This rearrangement joins TRBV29-1 to TRBJ2-5; no firm D call. Germline loops: CDR1 SQVTM, CDR2 ANQGSEA. The CDR3 contains 10 residues. V lost 1 base and J lost 7, with 4 bases in between. In DNA, the CDR3 is TGCAGCGTTGAAGGGGGGACCCAGTACTTC. This encodes CSVEGGTQYF.

Ten or more counts support this clonotype. The chain joins TRBV13 to TRBJ1-1; a weak D match, TRBD1 (6 bases). Germline loops: CDR1 PRHDT, CDR2 FYEKMQ (reference sequence). Trimming removed 1 base at V and 1 base at J, with 13 bases between. This CDR3 comprises 16 residues. CDR3 sequence reads: CASSLVAGAANTEAFF. CDR3 DNA: TGTGCCAGCAGCTTAGTAGCAGGGGCCGCGAACACTGAAGCTTTCTTT.

This clonotype came up many times. The rearrangement joins TRBV30 to TRBJ1-2; tentative D call: TRBD1 (6 bases). CDR1 is GTSNPN, CDR2 SVGIG, per germline (reference sequence). Trimming pared 0 bases from V and 5 bases from J, leaving 7 bases between. This CDR3 has 12 amino acids. CDR3 protein: CAWSVRGYGYTF. The CDR3 region has the DNA TGTGCCTGGAGTGTCAGGGGATATGGCTACACCTTC. Drawing the rest from reference TRBV30 and TRBJ1-2, the complete variable domain is SQTIHQWPATLVQPVGSPLSLECTVEGTSNPNLYWYRQAAGRGLQLLFYSVGIGQISSEVPQNLSASRPQDRQFILSSKKLLLSDSGFYLCAWSVRGYGYTFGSGTRLTVV.

CDR3 coding DNA: TGCGCCAGCAGTGAGTCGATTGCGGGAGTAGAGACCCAGTACTTC. This gives the protein CASSESIAGVETQYF. The rearrangement uses TRBV10-1 and TRBJ2-5; the match to TRBD2 covers 7 bases. The ends lost 0 bases at V and 4 bases at J; junction bases unmatched: 5. The CDR3 contains 15 residues. From germline, CDR1 is WNHNN and CDR2 SYGVQD (reference sequence).

This chain joins TRBV7-2 and TRBJ1-3, with unresolved D. CDR1 is SGHTA, CDR2 FQGNSA, per germline. There are 16 residues in the CDR3. The V end lost 1 base, the J end lost 0 bases, and 10 bases lay between the germline ends. CDR3 coding DNA: TGTGCCAGCAGCTTAGTCTCGTTTGCCTCTGGAAACACCATATATTTT. Protein sequence: CASSLVSFASGNTIYF.

This clonotype showed up just a few times. This chain links TRBV25-1 with TRBJ1-5; D not resolved. Trimming shortened V by 5 bases and J by 2 bases, and 4 bases separated the two germline ends. Looked up from germline, CDR1 is MGHDK and CDR2 is SYGVNS. This CDR3 region has 12 residues. The CDR3 DNA sequence: TGTGCCAGCAGTAAAGGCAATCAGCCCCAGCATTTT. This encodes CASSKGNQPQHF.

Remarks on this clonotype: The junction departs from the called germline gene at one end, perhaps through a read error. The chain couples TRBV30 to TRBJ1-5; 9 positions agree with TRBD1. The CDR3 consists of 14 residues. Germline CDR1 GTSNPN, CDR2 SVGIG (reference sequence). CDR3 residues: CARSGTGIYQPQHF. The CDR3 DNA is TGTGCCCGGAGTGGGACAGGGATATATCAGCCCCAGCATTTT.

The chain couples TRBV19 to TRBJ2-7; unclear D gene. There are 13 residues in the CDR3. Between the trimmed V and J ends, which lost 0 bases and 2 bases, there was a span of 5 bases. Germline-derived CDR1 and CDR2 are LNHDA and SQIVND (reference sequence). CDR3 DNA sequence: TGTGCCAGTAGTATAGACGCGACCTACGAGCAGTACTTC. This encodes CASSIDATYEQYF.

The chain recombines TRBV7-2 with TRBJ1-5, with TRBD1 identical over 8 bases. J was trimmed by 7 bases and V by 4 bases; bases with no gene match: 9. Germline-derived CDR1 and CDR2 are SGHTA and FQGNSA. CDR3 length equals 15 residues. CDR3 region: CASSSARDRSQPQHF. The DNA for the CDR3 is TGTGCCAGCAGCTCAGCCCGGGACAGGTCGCAGCCCCAGCATTTT.

The chain couples TRBV2 to TRBJ1-2; D not resolved. Germline CDR1 and CDR2: SNHLY and FYNNEI. CDR3 size: 13 residues. Trimming cost V 10 bases and J 1 base, with 13 bases left between them. CDR3 protein: CATTRRNNYGYTF. Here the CDR3 DNA reads TGTGCCACGACAAGGCGGAATAACTATGGCTACACCTTC. The variable domain in full, with the rest retrieved from reference TRBV2 and TRBJ1-2, is EPEVTQTPSHQVTQMGQEVILRCVPISNHLYFYWYRQILGQKVEFLVSFYNNEISEKSEIFDDQFSVERPDGSNFTLKIRSTKLEDSAMYFCATTRRNNYGYTFGSGTRLTVV.

This clonotype was picked up a small number of times. This may arise from a read error, as a much more abundant clone is one base away. The CDR3 nucleotides read TGTGCCAGCAGCTCCGATCGGACAGAATACAATGAGCAGTTCTTC. It translates to CASSSDRTEYNEQFF. The rearrangement joins TRBV7-8 to TRBJ2-1, with TRBD1 as a possible D gene (6 bases). V shed 4 bases and J shed 4 bases, with 14 bases lying between them. The CDR3 length is 15 residues. The V gene's germline CDR1 is SGHVS and CDR2 FQNEAQ.

This clonotype was detected only once. This chain uses TRBV7-9 with TRBJ2-7; D unresolved. Germline assignment: CDR1 SEHNR and CDR2 FQNEAQ (reference sequence). The CDR3 is 14 amino acids. V was pared by 5 bases and J by 7 bases, with 18 bases between. Here the CDR3 reads CASSIRALTNEQYF. CDR3 nucleotides: TGTGCCAGCAGCATCCGGGCCCTTACCAATGAGCAGTACTTC. Filled out from reference TRBV7-9 and TRBJ2-7, the complete variable domain reads DTGVSQNPRHKITKRGQNVTFRCDPISEHNRLYWYRQTLGQGPEFLTYFQNEAQLEKSRLLSDRFSAERPKGSFSTLEIQRTEQGDSAMYLCASSIRALTNEQYFGPGTRLTVT.